This T cell receptor beta chain derives from a study of blood T cell repertoires in COVID-19. On the study more broadly: PBMCs, B-cell-depleted T cells, or T cells were the source of the cDNA or gDNA that made up the material.

Methods used by the authors: By means of reference gene primer amplification, nucleated cell counts were estimated. The method was immunoSEQ multiplex PCR; TCRdb's version includes in-frame clones alone and lacks a portion of them. That table supplies the V and J calls and clone size; D and trimming were determined from the DNA. The sample records around 210,000 clones, roughly 88% being singletons. From germline, CDR1 is SGDLS and CDR2 YYNGEE. V shed 0 bases, J shed 9 bases, and the junction held 6 bases outside the gene matches. CDR3 size: 14 residues. This chain connects TRBV9 to TRBJ2-1; TRBD2 matches at 7 bases. The clonotype comes from a human donor in a cohort sampled during active COVID-19. Sequencing was done on a sample of peripheral blood. The CDR3 coding sequence is TGTGCCAGCAGCGTAGAAGTAGCGGGTTTTGAGCAGTTCTTC. Translating gives CASSVEVAGFEQFF. Using reference TRBV9 and TRBJ2-1 for the parts outside the CDR3, the full variable domain is DSGVTQTPKHLITATGQRVTLRCSPRSGDLSVYWYQQSLDQGLQFLIQYYNGEERAKGNILERFSAQQFPDLHSELNLSSLELGDSALYFCASSVEVAGFEQFFGPGTRLTVL.